These 22 T cell receptor beta chains were all obtained from the same sample, sequenced in a study of molecular identifiers for immune sequencing clone quantification. MiXCR, applied by TCRdb to the PCR reads, yields one record per CDR3 protein. The top ten clones hold about 1.5% of a sample with 60,000 to 70,000 distinct CDR3 sequences, less than 20% of them seen once. The material sequenced was naive CD8+ T cells from blood, with Jurkat cell RNA spiked in. Subset given: FACS-sorted CD8+CD4-CCR7+CD45RA+ naive T cells. These receptors were obtained from a human donor in good health. Some libraries in this study had Jurkat cell RNA spiked in.

This clonotype was detected ten times or more. Here the CDR3 reads CASSQVAQGVDYEQYF. The CDR3, as DNA: TGTGCCAGCAGCCAAGTAGCACAGGGCGTAGACTACGAGCAGTACTTC. The chain carries TRBV4-2 and TRBJ2-7, with D possibly being TRBD1 (6 bases). Germline lookup yields CDR1 LGHNA and CDR2 YNFKEQ. This CDR3 contains 16 residues. V lost 1 base and J 3 bases, leaving 16 bases between the germline ends.

This clonotype was observed many times. The chain joins TRBV13 to TRBJ2-7; D remains unclear. Deletions cut 8 bases from V and 0 bases from J, with 8 bases between. The CDR3 is 12 residues long. Germline V gene lookup returns CDR1 PRHDT and CDR2 FYEKMQ (reference sequence). Here the CDR3 DNA reads TGTGCCAGCCTTAACAGCTCCTACGAGCAGTACTTC. Protein: CASLNSSYEQYF.

The V gene is TRBV27, the J gene TRBJ2-1, with 7 bases identical to TRBD1. Trimming cost V 6 bases and J 8 bases; bases outside gene matches: 7. Germline CDR1 MNHEY, CDR2 SMNVEV (reference sequence). This CDR3 has 13 residues. The CDR3 reads CASSRTGFDEQFF. DNA for the CDR3: TGTGCCAGCAGCAGGACAGGTTTCGATGAGCAGTTCTTC.

This clonotype was counted many times. This sequence joins TRBV30 and TRBJ1-6; D unclear. Germline CDR1 and CDR2: GTSNPN and SVGIG (reference sequence). V lost 4 bases and J 8 bases, leaving 18 bases between the germline ends. The CDR3 extends over 15 amino acids. DNA for the CDR3: TGTGCCTGGATCCAAGCCGGCTTATCCTATTCACCCCTCCACTTT. Translation gives CAWIQAGLSYSPLHF.

This clonotype was counted ten times or more. This CDR3 is CASSFGTYEQYF. CDR3 sequence (DNA): TGTGCCAGCAGTTTCGGGACCTACGAGCAGTACTTC. The chain uses TRBV28 and TRBJ2-7, with D possibly TRBD2 on 5 matching bases. The germline CDR1 and CDR2 sequences are MDHEN and SYDVKM. The ends were cut back, 3 bases at V and 2 bases at J, with 5 bases in the middle. This CDR3 has 12 residues.

In this sample, this clonotype turned up many times. The chain carries TRBV20-1 and TRBJ2-3; TRBD1 aligns across 9 bases. The CDR3 is made up of 15 amino acids. The V segment lost 5 bases and the J segment 2 bases; nucleotides outside the gene matches: 8. The germline V gene has CDR1 DFQATT and CDR2 SNEGSKA (reference sequence). The CDR3 loop is CSASSRDRATDTQYF. The CDR3 bases are TGCAGTGCTTCAAGCCGGGACAGGGCCACAGATACGCAGTATTTT.

There are many counts of this clonotype. The V gene is TRBV20-1, the J gene TRBJ1-2; D might be TRBD1 (5 bases). Germline values: CDR1 DFQATT, CDR2 SNEGSKA (reference sequence). This CDR3 is built from 13 residues. The CDR3 here is CRAGGQGNYGYTF. In nucleotides, the CDR3 is TGCAGGGCGGGCGGGCAGGGCAACTATGGCTACACCTTC.

On this clonotype itself: This sequence may be a read error, since a much larger clone differs from it by one base. This chain links TRBV7-2 with TRBJ2-7, with D possibly matching TRBD2 (6 bases). The CDR3 sequence is 13 residues long. CDR1 SGHTA and CDR2 FQGNSA come from the germline V gene. The ends were cut back, 5 bases at V and 2 bases at J, with 10 bases in the middle. For the CDR3, the DNA is TGTGCCAGCAGCATGCCGGGAGCCTACGAGCAGTACTTC. Translating gives CASSMPGAYEQYF.

In its sample, this clonotype was seen a few times. CDR3 loop: CASSFSLSYEQYF. DNA of the CDR3: TGTGCCAGCAGTTTCTCCCTATCCTACGAGCAGTACTTC. The rearrangement links TRBV27 to TRBJ2-7; D is unresolved. CDR1 and CDR2 from the germline V gene are MNHEY and SMNVEV (reference sequence). V was pared by 3 bases and J by 1 base, with 7 bases between. CDR3 length equals 13 residues.

Turning to this clonotype: A much larger clonotype is one base distant, so this may be a read error. The gene calls are TRBV2 and TRBJ1-4; possible D gene TRBD1, 6 bases. This CDR3 spans 14 amino acids. The germline CDR1 and CDR2 sequences are SNHLY and FYNNEI. CDR3 nucleotide sequence: TGTGCCAGCAGTGTCGGGGGCGGTAATGAAAGACTGTTTTTT. Translation: CASSVGGGNERLFF.

The table lists this clonotype with many counts. This CDR3 is CASSQDLRGMVVEQFF. As DNA, the CDR3 is TGTGCCAGCAGCCAAGATCTACGCGGGATGGTGGTTGAGCAGTTCTTC. The rearrangement links TRBV3-1 to TRBJ2-1; a possible D gene is TRBD2 (6 bases). This CDR3 has 16 residues. The germline V and J ends were trimmed by 0 bases and 9 bases, with 18 bases remaining between them. Looked up from germline, CDR1 is LGHDT and CDR2 is YNNKEL (reference sequence).

This clonotype showed up many times. The CDR3 region has the DNA TGCAGTGCCCCACGCGGGGCTCACGATCAAGAGACCCAGTACTTC. Translation: CSAPRGAHDQETQYF. This rearrangement joins TRBV20-1 to TRBJ2-5, with a tentative D call TRBD2 (6 bases). The germline V gene encodes CDR1 DFQATT and CDR2 SNEGSKA (reference sequence). The CDR3 spans 15 residues. Trimming cost V 6 bases and J 2 bases, with 19 bases left between them.

This clonotype was observed at least ten times. The chain carries TRBV9 and TRBJ1-1; a possible D gene is TRBD1 (6 bases). Germline-derived CDR1 and CDR2 are SGDLS and YYNGEE. The CDR3 has 15 residues. The V and J ends lost 4 bases and 0 bases respectively, with 13 bases between them. CDR3 bases: TGTGCCAGCAGCCACGGACAGTCACTGAACACTGAAGCTTTCTTT. Protein product: CASSHGQSLNTEAFF.

A word on this clonotype: A much larger clone lies a single base off, so this may be a read error. The V call is TRBV24-1, the J call TRBJ1-5; D is possibly TRBD1 (6 bases). The CDR3 runs 15 residues. CDR1 and CDR2 (germline): KGHDR, SFDVKD. CDR3 coding DNA: TGTGCCACCAGTGAAACTGGACAGATAAATCAGCCCCAGCAATTT. Amino acids: CATSETGQINQPQQF.

There are many counts of this clonotype. The chain carries TRBV28 and TRBJ2-7, with TRBD1 matching over 7 bases. Germline assignment: CDR1 MDHEN and CDR2 SYDVKM. V gave up 8 bases and J gave up 0 bases; unmatched junction bases: 19. The CDR3 is 18 residues long. In nucleotides, the CDR3 is TGTGCCAGCGGCTCCCGGGACAGCCCGAACCTAAGCTCCTACGAGCAGTACTTC. This codes for CASGSRDSPNLSSYEQYF.

This clonotype was seen ten or more times. The V call is TRBV3-1, the J call TRBJ2-5, with 7 bases identical to TRBD1. Germline values: CDR1 LGHDT, CDR2 YNNKEL (reference sequence). V lost 4 bases, J lost 4 bases, and 6 bases stayed unmatched. This CDR3 region has 14 residues. The CDR3 protein is CASSLSTGPETQYF. The CDR3 DNA reads as TGTGCCAGCAGCCTATCGACAGGGCCAGAGACCCAGTACTTC.

This clonotype was recorded many times. V is TRBV4-3 and J is TRBJ1-5; perhaps TRBD1 as D (6 bases). Per the germline V gene, CDR1 is LGHNA and CDR2 is YSLEER. V lost 4 bases and J lost 8, with 21 bases in between. The CDR3 loop spans 16 amino acids. CDR3 protein: CASSRNRAPQSEPQHF. CDR3 sequence (DNA): TGCGCCAGCAGCCGCAACAGGGCCCCCCAAAGCGAGCCCCAGCATTTT.

This clonotype has a count of ten or more. The V and J genes are TRBV18 and TRBJ2-7, with TRBD2 as a possible D gene (5 bases). The V gene's germline CDR1 is KGHSH and CDR2 LQKENI. The V gene lost 10 bases and the J gene lost 0 bases, with 16 bases spanning the gap. The CDR3 is 14 residues long. The CDR3 sequence: CATTPPGSSYEQYF. The CDR3 nucleotides read TGTGCCACCACACCCCCGGGGAGCTCCTACGAGCAGTACTTC.

In this sample, this clonotype turned up many times. The chain couples TRBV2 to TRBJ2-2; possible D gene TRBD1, 6 bases. The CDR3 runs to 15 residues. Trimming stripped 5 bases from V and 1 base from J, with 11 bases between. Germline-derived CDR1 and CDR2 are SNHLY and FYNNEI. The CDR3 loop is CASSPGHLNTGELFF. Here the CDR3 DNA reads TGTGCCAGCAGTCCGGGACATTTGAACACCGGGGAGCTGTTTTTT.

This clonotype was observed at least ten times. The chain employs TRBV6-5 and TRBJ1-5; D gene unclear. Looked up from germline, CDR1 is MNHEY and CDR2 is SVGAGI. Deletions cut 6 bases from V and 3 bases from J, with 9 bases between. The CDR3 has 13 residues. The CDR3 DNA reads as TGTGCCAGCAGCCCCAACAACAATCAGCCCCAGCATTTT. Translation gives CASSPNNNQPQHF.

This clonotype has ten or more counts. This sequence joins TRBV6-2 or TRBV6-3 and TRBJ1-1; perhaps TRBD1 as D (5 bases). CDR3 length: 14 residues. Germline V gives CDR1 MNHEY, CDR2 SVGEGT. Trimming removed 0 bases from V and 5 bases from J, with 10 bases in between. The CDR3 region has the DNA TGTGCCAGCAGTTACTCAGCAGGGCGGACTGAAGCTTTCTTT. Amino acids: CASSYSAGRTEAFF.

Many counts were recorded for this clonotype. The chain has TRBV21-1 and TRBJ1-4; the D call of TRBD1 is as the table states it, not checked on the DNA. TRBV21-1 is assigned pseudogene status. The CDR3 is 15 residues long. DNA for the CDR3: TGTGCCAGCAGCTATACCGGGACAGAGGAAGAAAAACTGTTTTTT. As protein: CASSYTGTEEEKLFF.